This T cell receptor (beta chain) appears in the sequencing data of a study of blood T cells in healthy people across ages. In this sample, this clonotype turned up a few times. Isolation per sample recovered at least 6.5 million PBMCs. In germline, CDR1 is DFQATT, CDR2 SNEGSKA (reference sequence). V was clipped by 5 bases and J by 5 bases; unmatched bases: 12. CDR3 length equals 16 residues. PCR was performed a second time for 7 to 11 cycles using a sample-barcoded 5' primer and a J-beta primer mix. A single record per CDR3 protein comes from TCRdb applying MiXCR to the 5' RACE reads. Of 2 million or so distinct CDR3 sequences listed, about 49% are singletons.

The TCR sequence derives from a woman aged 40 to 49 in good health. V is TRBV20-1 and J is TRBJ2-3; 11 nucleotides match TRBD2. The sequencing sample was made of blood. The CDR3 spells CSAGPTSGNTKDTQYF. CDR3 DNA: TGCAGTGCTGGGCCGACTAGCGGGAACACTAAAGATACGCAGTATTTT.